This TCR beta chain was identified in a study of response to subunit inactivated influenza vaccine. Regarding the study as a whole: The authors suggested that every seasonal influenza vaccination recruits few new T cells.

TCRdb analysed the RT-PCR reads with MiXCR anew, one entry per CDR3 protein. There are some 500,000 distinct CDR3 sequences in the sample; roughly 25% occur only once, and less than 2.5% lies in the top ten. This clonotype has a handful of counts. Its antigen is not known. Sample: CD4+ T cells sorted from PBMCs, taken about 5 days after vaccination. This TCR was recovered from a man aged 50 to 60 who received an inactivated influenza vaccine.

DNA for the CDR3: TGTGCCAGCAGCTTAGGTGGTTCGGGCAAGGGGCACGAGCAGTACTTC. The encoded protein is CASSLGGSGKGHEQYF. The gene calls are TRBV7-2 and TRBJ2-7, with a weak D call TRBD1 (5 bases). V lost 1 base, J lost 5 bases, and 18 bases lay in between. The CDR3 contains 16 residues. The germline gives CDR1 SGHTA, CDR2 FQGNSA. The full variable domain, rest sourced from reference TRBV7-2 and TRBJ2-7, is GAGVSQSPSNKVTEKGKDVELRCDPISGHTALYWYRQSLGQGLEFLIYFQGNSAPDKSGLPSDRFSAERTGGSVSTLTIQRTQQEDSAVYLCASSLGGSGKGHEQYFGPGTRLTVT.